Described below is a single T cell receptor beta chain sequence and its context. J lost 4 bases, V lost 5 bases, and 7 bases had no gene match. The germline V gene encodes CDR1 LNHDA and CDR2 SQIVND (reference sequence). The CDR3 length is 15 residues. Here immunoSEQ multiplex PCR was the method, and the copy in TCRdb shows in-frame clones only, minus some. The repertoire holds about 80,000 clones, with around 92% as singletons. The data were obtained in a study of control samples from healthy donors and cancer patients. Sequenced material: blood. The clonotype comes from a man in his fifties or sixties in good health. The chain has TRBV19 and TRBJ2-5; 10 nucleotides align to TRBD1. CDR3 in DNA: TGTGCCAGTAGTTCCGGGACAGGGGCCCGAGAGACCCAGTACTTC. It yields the protein CASSSGTGARETQYF.